Listed below are T cell receptor beta chains from one sample, sequenced in a study of blood T cell repertoires in COVID-19. The protocol was immunoSEQ multiplex PCR, while the TCRdb copy is restricted to in-frame clones and leaves out a portion. The sample yields tens of thousands of clones, about 83% seen once. Sequenced: peripheral blood. The origin of the receptors is a woman aged 80 or over with active or convalescent COVID-19. Both conserved end residues are part of each CDR3. D genes are given only for firm matches. Clone size appears in some rows only: once, few, many, or a class for an expanded clone.

v_gene	d_gene	j_gene	abundance	CDR3nt	CDR3aa
TRBV7-9	TRBD2	TRBJ2-1	.	TGTGCCAGCAGCTCACAAGCGGGAGCTTCGCTTGGGCAGTTCTTC	CASSSQAGASLGQFF
TRBV6-2/TRBV6-3	.	TRBJ1-2	.	TGTGCCAGCAGTGTACAGCCAATCTATGGCTACACCTTC	CASSVQPIYGYTF
TRBV9	TRBD1	TRBJ1-1	.	TGTGCCAGCAGCGTGACAGGGGTGAACACTGAAGCTTTCTTT	CASSVTGVNTEAFF
TRBV27	.	TRBJ1-1	.	TGTGCCAGCAGTTTAGCAGGGGCGAACACTGAAGCTTTCTTT	CASSLAGANTEAFF
TRBV6-2/TRBV6-3	TRBD2	TRBJ2-7	once	TGTGCCAGCAGTTACTCGAGGTTCGGCGGGAGGCTCTACGAGCAGTACTTC	CASSYSRFGGRLYEQYF
TRBV19	.	TRBJ2-2	.	TGTGCCAGTAGCCCCAGGCCAGGGATAAACACCGGGGAGCTGTTTTTT	CASSPRPGINTGELFF
TRBV2	TRBD1	TRBJ1-1	.	TGTGCCCGAGCGTTAGGGACAGGCTACACTGAAGCTTTCTTT	CARALGTGYTEAFF
TRBV2	.	TRBJ1-3	.	TGTGCCAGCTCTGGGCAGTACTCTGGAAACACCATATATTTT	CASSGQYSGNTIYF
TRBV24-1	.	TRBJ1-1	.	TGTGCCACCAGTGATTCCGGGGGGAACACTGAAGCTTTCTTT	CATSDSGGNTEAFF
TRBV2	.	TRBJ1-1	few	TGTGCCAGCAGTGAATCAATAGCTTTCTTT	CASSESIAFF
TRBV6-4	.	TRBJ1-2	.	TGTGCCAGCAGTCAACAGGGATATGGCTACACCTTC	CASSQQGYGYTF
TRBV20-1	.	TRBJ2-7	.	TGCAGTGCTACCTTCGTCTACGAGCAGTACTTC	CSATFVYEQYF
TRBV28	TRBD2	TRBJ2-1	.	TGTGCCAGCAGTCCTCACACTAGCGGATACAATGAGCAGTTCTTC	CASSPHTSGYNEQFF
TRBV19	.	TRBJ1-3	few	TGTGCCAGTAGTATACCGGGAACTGGAAACACCATATATTTT	CASSIPGTGNTIYF
TRBV28	.	TRBJ2-7	.	TGTGCCAGCAGTTTCCTCCGGACTTATTACGACTACGAGCAGTACTTC	CASSFLRTYYDYEQYF
TRBV7-9	TRBD1	TRBJ1-1	.	TGTGCCAGCAGCTTAGTAGGGACAGGGGTATTAGGCACTGAAGCTTTCTTT	CASSLVGTGVLGTEAFF
TRBV28	TRBD1	TRBJ1-2	.	TGTGCCAGCACCGTGCCCGCCAGGGGGGCACCTAACTATGGCTACACCTTC	CASTVPARGAPNYGYTF
TRBV28	.	TRBJ1-1	.	TGTGCCAGCAGTTTAGGGACACAGATCAACACTGAAGCTTTCTTT	CASSLGTQINTEAFF
TRBV28	.	TRBJ1-2	.	TGTGCCAGCAGTTTGGAGAAGTATGGCTACACCTTC	CASSLEKYGYTF
TRBV7-2	TRBD1	TRBJ1-2	.	TGTGCCAGCAGCTTGACAGGGGGCGCGAAAGTTGGTGGCTACACCTTC	CASSLTGGAKVGGYTF
TRBV28	TRBD2	TRBJ2-1	.	TGTGCCAGCAGGCCGGGACTAGCGGGAGGGAACCAGTTCTTC	CASRPGLAGGNQFF
TRBV10-2	TRBD2	TRBJ2-7	.	TGCGCCAGCATCGGACTAGCGGGAGGGGCCGACCTTTTTGGGCAGTACTTC	CASIGLAGGADLFGQYF
TRBV4-2	.	TRBJ2-1	once	TGTGCCAGCAGCCCAATAGTTGGCAATGAGCAGTTCTTC	CASSPIVGNEQFF
TRBV6-5	TRBD2	TRBJ2-1	.	TGTGCCAGCAGTTCGCTAGCGGGAGGGCCGGATGAGCAGTTCTTC	CASSSLAGGPDEQFF
TRBV5-5	.	TRBJ1-1	.	TGTGCCAGCAGCTTGGTTCCGGTAGTGTCCACTGAAGCTTTCTTT	CASSLVPVVSTEAFF
TRBV10-1	TRBD1	TRBJ1-2	few	TGCGCCAGCTATGGGACAGGGGAAGCTAACTATGGCTACACCTTC	CASYGTGEANYGYTF
TRBV3-1/TRBV3-2	TRBD1	TRBJ1-2	.	TGTGCCAGCAGCCGTAGGACGACAGGGAACTATGGCTACACCTTC	CASSRRTTGNYGYTF
TRBV30	TRBD1	TRBJ1-1	once	TGTGCCTGGAGTGTACTAGGACAGGGGAACACTGAAGCTTTCTTT	CAWSVLGQGNTEAFF
TRBV6-5	.	TRBJ1-2	.	TGTGCCAGCAGTTACTCTGCACAGAACGGCTACACCTTC	CASSYSAQNGYTF
TRBV4-1	TRBD2	TRBJ2-7	.	TGCGCCAGCAGCCAAGAGGGACTAGCGGGCGGATACGAGCAGTACTTC	CASSQEGLAGGYEQYF
TRBV7-8	TRBD1	TRBJ1-5	.	TGTGCCAGCAGCGCCCGGGACAGATATCAGCCCCAGCATTTT	CASSARDRYQPQHF
TRBV7-8	.	TRBJ2-1	once	TGTGCCAGCAGCCTAGAGTACAAGAACAATGAGCAGTTCTTC	CASSLEYKNNEQFF
TRBV28	.	TRBJ1-4	.	TGTGCCAGCATGCCCGGGGGTAATGAAAAACTGTTTTTT	CASMPGGNEKLFF
TRBV11-2	.	TRBJ2-3	medium-sized	TGTGCCAGCAGCTTAGCGGGGTCGGGCACAGATACGCAGTATTTT	CASSLAGSGTDTQYF
TRBV2	TRBD2	TRBJ2-7	.	TGTGCCAGCAGCCTTAGCGGGAGTCTTTACGAGCAGTACTTC	CASSLSGSLYEQYF
TRBV28	TRBD2	TRBJ2-3	.	TGTGCCAGCACCCTGGGACTAGCGGGAGGACGGGATACGCAGTATTTT	CASTLGLAGGRDTQYF
TRBV18	.	TRBJ2-1	.	TGTGCCAGCTCAGTCAGCTACGGGTCCTACAATGAGCAGTTCTTC	CASSVSYGSYNEQFF
TRBV4-3	TRBD1	TRBJ2-2	.	TGCGCCAGCAGCCAGACACAACAGGGGACCCACTCCGACACCGGGGAGCTGTTTTTT	CASSQTQQGTHSDTGELFF
TRBV4-1	.	TRBJ1-2	.	TGCGCCAGCAGCCAAGGGGGAGGGGGGCGAGGTGTAGGCTACACCTTC	CASSQGGGGRGVGYTF
TRBV6-5	TRBD2	TRBJ2-2	.	TGTGCCAGCCACCAGGGGCTAGCGGGAGCCGGGGAGCTGTTTTTT	CASHQGLAGAGELFF
TRBV10-3	TRBD1	TRBJ2-1	once	TGTGCCATCGGGCGACAGGGGAGCTCCTACAATGAGCAGTTCTTC	CAIGRQGSSYNEQFF
TRBV6-5	.	TRBJ2-1	.	TGTGCCAGCAGGAAGTTGAGCGAGTACAATGAGCAGTTCTTC	CASRKLSEYNEQFF
TRBV3-1/TRBV3-2	TRBD1	TRBJ1-1	.	TGTGCCAGCAGCCCCGCGACAGGGTGGGGCGGTTCGGCTTTCTTT	CASSPATGWGGSAFF
TRBV30	.	TRBJ1-2	.	TGTGCCTGGATGTCCGGGGTGGGTGGCTACACCTTC	CAWMSGVGGYTF
TRBV11-2	TRBD2	TRBJ2-3	.	TGTGCCAGCAGCTTAGCAATAGCGGGAGGGCCCTTGAATACGCAGTATTTT	CASSLAIAGGPLNTQYF
TRBV4-1	TRBD1	TRBJ1-4	.	TGCGCCAGCAGCCTGCCTCCGGGACAGATTGATGAAAAACTGTTTTTT	CASSLPPGQIDEKLFF
TRBV5-3	.	TRBJ1-1	once	TGTGCCAGAAGCTTTTCGGCTCAGGCTGAAGCTTTCTTT	CARSFSAQAEAFF
TRBV5-1	.	TRBJ2-3	.	TGCGCCAGCAGCCGCAATACAGGGACCACAGATACGCAGTATTTT	CASSRNTGTTDTQYF
TRBV11-3	TRBD1	TRBJ1-1	.	TGTGCCAGCAGCCCAGGGACAGGGAGAACTGAAGCTTTCTTT	CASSPGTGRTEAFF
TRBV7-2	.	TRBJ2-2	once	TGTGCCAGCAGCCTCCCCCGGAGGTCCGGGGAGCTGTTTTTT	CASSLPRRSGELFF
TRBV6-5	TRBD1	TRBJ2-7	.	TGTGCCAGCAGGGGCGACAGGGCCTACGAGCAGTACTTC	CASRGDRAYEQYF
TRBV7-2	.	TRBJ2-7	.	TGTGCCAGCAGCTTTCAGGGGACCACCTACGAGCAGTACTTC	CASSFQGTTYEQYF
TRBV9	.	TRBJ2-7	.	TGTGCCAGCAGCCAGGTGGGGGCTGGCGAGCAGTACTTC	CASSQVGAGEQYF
TRBV7-6	.	TRBJ1-1	once	TGTGCCAGCAGCTCTCGGACAGCGAACACTGAAGCTTTCTTT	CASSSRTANTEAFF
TRBV6-4	.	TRBJ1-3	.	TGTGCCAGCAGTGACCTCGTTGGGCAGCAGCAATTCTCTGGAAACACCATATATTTT	CASSDLVGQQQFSGNTIYF